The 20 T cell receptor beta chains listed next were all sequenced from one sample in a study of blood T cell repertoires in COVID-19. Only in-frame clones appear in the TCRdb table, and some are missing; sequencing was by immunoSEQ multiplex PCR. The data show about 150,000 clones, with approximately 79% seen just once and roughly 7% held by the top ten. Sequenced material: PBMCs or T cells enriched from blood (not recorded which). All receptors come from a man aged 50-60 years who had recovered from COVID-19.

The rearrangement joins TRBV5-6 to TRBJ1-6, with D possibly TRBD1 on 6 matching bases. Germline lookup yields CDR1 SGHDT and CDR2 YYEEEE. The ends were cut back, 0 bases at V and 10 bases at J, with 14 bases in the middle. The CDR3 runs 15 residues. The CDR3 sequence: CASSLAGTNLSPLHF. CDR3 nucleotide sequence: TGTGCCAGCAGCTTGGCGGGGACAAATCTGTCACCCCTCCACTTT.

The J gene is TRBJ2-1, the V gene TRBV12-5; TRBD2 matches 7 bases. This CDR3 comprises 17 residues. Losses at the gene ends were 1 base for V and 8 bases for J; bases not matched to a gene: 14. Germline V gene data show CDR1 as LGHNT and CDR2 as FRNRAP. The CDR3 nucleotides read TGTGCTAGTGGTTTGGGGTACCGCCGGGACTATAGCGATGAGCAGTTCTTC. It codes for CASGLGYRRDYSDEQFF.

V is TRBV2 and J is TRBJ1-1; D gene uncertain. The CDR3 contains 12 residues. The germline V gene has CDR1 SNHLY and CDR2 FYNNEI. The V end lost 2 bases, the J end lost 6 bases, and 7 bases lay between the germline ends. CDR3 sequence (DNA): TGTGCCAGCAGTGAAATCTTGTCTGAAGCTTTCTTT. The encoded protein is CASSEILSEAFF.

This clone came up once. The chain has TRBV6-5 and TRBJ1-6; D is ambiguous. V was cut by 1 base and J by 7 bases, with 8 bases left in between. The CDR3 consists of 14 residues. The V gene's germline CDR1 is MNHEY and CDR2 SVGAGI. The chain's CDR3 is CASSYFTGNSPLHF. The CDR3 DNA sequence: TGTGCCAGCAGTTACTTCACGGGGAATTCACCCCTCCACTTT.

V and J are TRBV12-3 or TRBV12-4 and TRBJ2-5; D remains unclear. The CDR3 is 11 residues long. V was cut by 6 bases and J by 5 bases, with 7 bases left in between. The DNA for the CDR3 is TGTGCCAGCAGCCTCCAGGAGACCCAGTACTTC. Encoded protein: CASSLQETQYF.

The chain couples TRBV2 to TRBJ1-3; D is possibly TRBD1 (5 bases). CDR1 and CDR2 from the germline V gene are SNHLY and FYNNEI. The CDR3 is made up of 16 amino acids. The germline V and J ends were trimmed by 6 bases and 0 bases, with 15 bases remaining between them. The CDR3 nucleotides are TGTGCCAGCAGCACATCCGGCAGGGCCTCTGGAAACACCATATATTTT. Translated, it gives CASSTSGRASGNTIYF.

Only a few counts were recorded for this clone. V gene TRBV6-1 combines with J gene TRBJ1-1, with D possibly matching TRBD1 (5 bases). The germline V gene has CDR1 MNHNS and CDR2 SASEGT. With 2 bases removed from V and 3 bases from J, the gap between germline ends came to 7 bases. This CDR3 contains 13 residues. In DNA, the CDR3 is TGTGCCAGCAGTGAACAGGGCCACACTGAAGCTTTCTTT. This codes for CASSEQGHTEAFF.

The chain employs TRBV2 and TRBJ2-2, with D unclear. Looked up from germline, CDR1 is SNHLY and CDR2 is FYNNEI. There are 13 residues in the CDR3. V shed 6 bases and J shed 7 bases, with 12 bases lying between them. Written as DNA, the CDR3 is TGTGCCAGCAGAGCCTCGGGTGGCGGGGAGCTGTTTTTT. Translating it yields CASRASGGGELFF.

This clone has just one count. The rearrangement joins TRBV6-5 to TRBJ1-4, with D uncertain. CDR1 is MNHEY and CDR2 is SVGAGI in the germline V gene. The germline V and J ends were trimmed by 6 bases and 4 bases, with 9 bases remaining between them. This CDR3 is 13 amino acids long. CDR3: CASSLQHNEKLFF. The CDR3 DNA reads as TGTGCCAGCAGCCTACAGCATAATGAAAAACTGTTTTTT.

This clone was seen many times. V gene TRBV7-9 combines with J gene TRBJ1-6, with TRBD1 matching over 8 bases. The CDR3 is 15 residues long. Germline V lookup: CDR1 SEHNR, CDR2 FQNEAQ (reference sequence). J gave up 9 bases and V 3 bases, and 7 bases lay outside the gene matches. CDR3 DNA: TGTGCCAGCAGCTTTGACAGGGGCGGGGGTTCACCCCTCCACTTT. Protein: CASSFDRGGGSPLHF.

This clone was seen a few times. The CDR3: CASSLEGVSGNEQFF. CDR3 DNA: TGTGCCAGCAGCTTAGAGGGGGTCTCTGGTAATGAGCAGTTCTTC. The chain combines TRBV13 with TRBJ2-1, with D possibly TRBD1 on 6 matching bases. This CDR3 has 15 residues. Germline lookup yields CDR1 PRHDT and CDR2 FYEKMQ (reference sequence). V lost 1 base and J lost 7, with 14 bases in between.

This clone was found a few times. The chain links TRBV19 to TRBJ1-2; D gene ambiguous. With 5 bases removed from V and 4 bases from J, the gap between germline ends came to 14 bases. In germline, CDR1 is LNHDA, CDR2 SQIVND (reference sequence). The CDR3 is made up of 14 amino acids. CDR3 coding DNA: TGTGCCAGTAGTGTCTCCGACTTTAGCTATGGCTACACCTTC. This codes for CASSVSDFSYGYTF. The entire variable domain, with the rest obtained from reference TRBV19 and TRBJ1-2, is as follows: DGGITQSPKYLFRKEGQNVTLSCEQNLNHDAMYWYRQDPGQGLRLIYYSQIVNDFQKGDIAEGYSVSREKKESFPLTVTSAQKNPTAFYLCASSVSDFSYGYTFGSGTRLTVV.

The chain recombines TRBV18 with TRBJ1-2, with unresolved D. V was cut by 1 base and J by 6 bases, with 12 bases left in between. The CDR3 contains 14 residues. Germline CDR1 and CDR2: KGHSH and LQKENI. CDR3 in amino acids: CASSPRVAGDGYTF. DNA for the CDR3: TGTGCCAGCTCACCACGGGTCGCCGGGGATGGCTACACCTTC.

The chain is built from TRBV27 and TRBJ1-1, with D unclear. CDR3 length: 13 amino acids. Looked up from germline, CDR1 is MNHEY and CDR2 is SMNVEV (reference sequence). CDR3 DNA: TGTGCTACGCTCAGTACCATGAACACTGAAGCTTTCTTT. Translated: CATLSTMNTEAFF.

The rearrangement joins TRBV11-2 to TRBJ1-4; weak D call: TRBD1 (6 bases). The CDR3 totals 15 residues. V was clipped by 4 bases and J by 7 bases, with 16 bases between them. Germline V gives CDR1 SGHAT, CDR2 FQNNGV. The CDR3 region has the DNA TGTGCCAGCAGCTCCAGGGGTTTACGTGGTGAAAAACTGTTTTTT. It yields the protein CASSSRGLRGEKLFF.

For the CDR3, the DNA is TGTGCCAGCTCACCAGTCTCGGGAGGGGGTAGCAATCAGCCCCAGCATTTT. Encoded protein: CASSPVSGGGSNQPQHF. This rearrangement joins TRBV18 to TRBJ1-5; tentative D call: TRBD1 (6 bases). Germline values: CDR1 KGHSH, CDR2 LQKENI. This CDR3 comprises 17 residues. V was pared by 2 bases and J by 0 bases, with 14 bases between.

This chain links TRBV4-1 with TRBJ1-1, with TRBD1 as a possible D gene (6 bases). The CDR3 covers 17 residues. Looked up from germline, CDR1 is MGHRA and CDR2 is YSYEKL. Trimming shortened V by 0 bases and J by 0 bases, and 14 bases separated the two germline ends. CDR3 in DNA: TGCGCCAGCAGCCAAGATGAGCGGGGGGCGGTGAACACTGAAGCTTTCTTT. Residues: CASSQDERGAVNTEAFF.

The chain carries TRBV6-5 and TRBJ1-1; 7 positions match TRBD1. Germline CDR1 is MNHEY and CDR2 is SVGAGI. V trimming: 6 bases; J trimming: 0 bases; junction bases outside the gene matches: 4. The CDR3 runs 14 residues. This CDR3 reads CASSTGQMNTEAFF. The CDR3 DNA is TGTGCCAGCAGCACGGGACAGATGAACACTGAAGCTTTCTTT.

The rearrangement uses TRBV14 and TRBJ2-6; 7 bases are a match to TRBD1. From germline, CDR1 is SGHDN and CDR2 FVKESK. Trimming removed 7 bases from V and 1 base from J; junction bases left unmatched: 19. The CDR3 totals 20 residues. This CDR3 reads CASTEDLLTGCFSGANVLTF. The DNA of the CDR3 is TGTGCCAGCACGGAAGATCTCCTGACAGGGTGTTTTTCTGGGGCCAACGTCCTGACTTTC.

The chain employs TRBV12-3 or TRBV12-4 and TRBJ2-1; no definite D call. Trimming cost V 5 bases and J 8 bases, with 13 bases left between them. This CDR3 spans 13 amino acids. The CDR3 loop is CASSPLLPDEQFF. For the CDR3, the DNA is TGTGCCAGCAGTCCCCTGCTACCCGATGAGCAGTTCTTC.